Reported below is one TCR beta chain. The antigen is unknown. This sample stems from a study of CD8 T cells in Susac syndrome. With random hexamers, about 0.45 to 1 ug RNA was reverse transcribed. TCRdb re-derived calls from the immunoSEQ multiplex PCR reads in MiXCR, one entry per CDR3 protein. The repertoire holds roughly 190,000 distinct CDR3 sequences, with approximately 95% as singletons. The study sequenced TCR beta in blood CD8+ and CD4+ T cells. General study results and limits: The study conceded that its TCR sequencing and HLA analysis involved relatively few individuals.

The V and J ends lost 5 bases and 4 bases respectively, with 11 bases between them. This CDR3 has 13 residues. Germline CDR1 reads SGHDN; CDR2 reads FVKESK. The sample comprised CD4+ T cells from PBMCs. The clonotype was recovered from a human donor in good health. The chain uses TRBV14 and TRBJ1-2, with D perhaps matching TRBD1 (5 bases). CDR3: CASSDLGVYGYTF. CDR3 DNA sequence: TGTGCCAGCAGCGACCTGGGGGTCTATGGCTACACCTTC.